Sequencing of this TCR beta chain was carried out in a study of blood T cells in healthy people across ages. Study results and caveats: CMV status of donors was unknown, possibly confounding expanded clonotype changes.

Every sample yielded at least 6.5 million isolated PBMCs. This CDR3 spans 14 amino acids. Germline V lookup: CDR1 MNHNS, CDR2 SASEGT. V lost 7 bases to trimming and J lost 2 bases, with 15 bases between them. Then a second PCR, running roughly 6 to 11 cycles, was carried out with a sample-barcoded 5' primer and a J-beta primer mix. Tagging of each cDNA molecule was performed by a template-switch adaptor with 12 random nucleotides. MiXCR, applied by TCRdb to the 5' RACE reads, yields one record per CDR3 protein. The sample records about 1.4 million distinct CDR3 sequences, 59% being singletons. To note about this clonotype: Antigen specificity is unknown.

The chain recombines TRBV6-1 with TRBJ2-7; D gene ambiguous. This sequence originates from a man aged 18-30 years in good health. Sequenced: blood. Here the CDR3 DNA reads TGTGCCAGCACCATAAAATGGGATACCTACGAGCAGTACTTC. It is translated as CASTIKWDTYEQYF.